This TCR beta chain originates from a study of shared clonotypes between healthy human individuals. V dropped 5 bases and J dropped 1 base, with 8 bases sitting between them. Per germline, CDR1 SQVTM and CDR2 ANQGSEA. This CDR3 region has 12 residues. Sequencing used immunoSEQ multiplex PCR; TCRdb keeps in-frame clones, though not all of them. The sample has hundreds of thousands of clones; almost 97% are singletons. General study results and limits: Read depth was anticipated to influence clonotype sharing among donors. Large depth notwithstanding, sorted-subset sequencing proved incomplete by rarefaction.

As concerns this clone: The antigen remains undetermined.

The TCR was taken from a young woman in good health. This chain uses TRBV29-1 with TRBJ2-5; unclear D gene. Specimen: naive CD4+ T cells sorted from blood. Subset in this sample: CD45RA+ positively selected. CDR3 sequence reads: CSVWTAQETQYF. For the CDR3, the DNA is TGCAGCGTTTGGACGGCCCAAGAGACCCAGTACTTC.